This T cell receptor beta chain was captured by sequencing in a study of T-cell memory formation after mild COVID-19. This clonotype was counted only a few times. TCRdb re-called the 5' RACE reads with MiXCR, one entry per CDR3 protein. This table holds 350,000 or so distinct CDR3 sequences, 10% to 15% found once. Specimen: PBMCs or a T cell subset sorted from them (not recorded which). The source is a man aged 18 to 29 who had mild COVID-19 (a few samples of this study predate the infection). Cell type and time point are not known.

The CDR3 region has the DNA TGTGCCAGCAGCGTAGGTGGACAAACTGAGCAGTTCTTC. Encoded protein: CASSVGGQTEQFF. The rearrangement uses TRBV9 and TRBJ2-1, with D possibly TRBD1 on 5 matching bases. Trimming took off 0 bases at V and 9 bases at J, with 10 bases between the two ends. There are 13 residues in the CDR3. Germline CDR1 is SGDLS and CDR2 is YYNGEE.